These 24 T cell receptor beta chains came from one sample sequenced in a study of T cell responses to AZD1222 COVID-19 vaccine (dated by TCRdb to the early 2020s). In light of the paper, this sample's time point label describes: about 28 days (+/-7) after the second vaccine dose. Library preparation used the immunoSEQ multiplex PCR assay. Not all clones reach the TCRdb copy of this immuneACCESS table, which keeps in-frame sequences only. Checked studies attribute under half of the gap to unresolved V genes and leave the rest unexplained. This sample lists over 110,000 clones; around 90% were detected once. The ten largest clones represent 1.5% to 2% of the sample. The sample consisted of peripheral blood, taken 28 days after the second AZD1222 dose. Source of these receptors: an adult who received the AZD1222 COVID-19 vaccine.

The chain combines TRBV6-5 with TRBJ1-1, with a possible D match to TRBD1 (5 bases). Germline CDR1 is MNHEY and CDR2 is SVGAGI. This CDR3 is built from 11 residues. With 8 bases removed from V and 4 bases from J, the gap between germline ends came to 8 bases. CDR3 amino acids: CASLGATEAFF. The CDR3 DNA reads TGTGCCAGCCTCGGGGCCACTGAAGCTTTCTTT.

CDR3 protein: CASTIGGTNTGELFF. CDR3 in DNA: TGTGCCAGCACCATAGGGGGAACGAACACCGGGGAGCTGTTTTTT. This rearrangement joins TRBV3-1 (or the pseudogene TRBV3-2) to TRBJ2-2; tentatively, D is TRBD1 (6 bases). The CDR3 runs to 15 residues. The V end lost 7 bases, the J end lost 0 bases, and 12 bases lay between the germline ends. Germline loops: CDR1 LGHDT, CDR2 YNNKEL (reference sequence).

For the CDR3, the DNA is TGTGCCAGCAGCCCGACGGACTATGGCTACACCTTC. Translated: CASSPTDYGYTF. The rearrangement joins TRBV7-2 to TRBJ1-2; no clear D gene. Trimming left V 5 bases short and J 3 bases short, with 7 bases between. This CDR3 contains 12 residues. CDR1 is SGHTA and CDR2 is FQGNSA in the germline V gene.

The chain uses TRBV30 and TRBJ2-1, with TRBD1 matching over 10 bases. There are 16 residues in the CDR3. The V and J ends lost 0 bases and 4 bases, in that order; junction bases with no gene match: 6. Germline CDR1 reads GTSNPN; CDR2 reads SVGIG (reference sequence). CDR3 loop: CAWSVPGQGGYNEQFF. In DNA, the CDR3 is TGTGCCTGGAGTGTACCTGGACAGGGGGGTTACAATGAGCAGTTCTTC.

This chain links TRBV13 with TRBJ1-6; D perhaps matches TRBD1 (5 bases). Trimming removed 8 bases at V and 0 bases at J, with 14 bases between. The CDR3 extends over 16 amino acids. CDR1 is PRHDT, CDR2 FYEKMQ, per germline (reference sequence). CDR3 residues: CASGLGGSSYNSPLHF. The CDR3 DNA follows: TGTGCCAGCGGATTGGGGGGGAGCTCCTATAATTCACCCCTCCACTTT.

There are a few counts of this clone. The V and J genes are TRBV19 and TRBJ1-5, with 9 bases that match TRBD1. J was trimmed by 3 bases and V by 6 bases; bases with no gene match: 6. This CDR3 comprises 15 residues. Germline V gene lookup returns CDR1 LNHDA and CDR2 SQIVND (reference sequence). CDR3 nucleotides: TGTGCCAGTAGGAACCGGGACAGGGTCAATCAGCCCCAGCATTTT. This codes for CASRNRDRVNQPQHF.

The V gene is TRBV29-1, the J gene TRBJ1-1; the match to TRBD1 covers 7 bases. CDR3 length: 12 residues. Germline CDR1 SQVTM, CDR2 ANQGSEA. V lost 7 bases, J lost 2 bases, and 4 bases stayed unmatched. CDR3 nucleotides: TGCAGCGCGGGGACAGCCAACACTGAAGCTTTCTTT. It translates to CSAGTANTEAFF.

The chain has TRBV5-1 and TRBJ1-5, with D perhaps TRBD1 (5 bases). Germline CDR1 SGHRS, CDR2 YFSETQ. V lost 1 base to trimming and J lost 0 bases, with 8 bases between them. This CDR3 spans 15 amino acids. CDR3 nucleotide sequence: TGCGCCAGCAGCTTGACAGGTTATAGCAATCAGCCCCAGCATTTT. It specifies CASSLTGYSNQPQHF.

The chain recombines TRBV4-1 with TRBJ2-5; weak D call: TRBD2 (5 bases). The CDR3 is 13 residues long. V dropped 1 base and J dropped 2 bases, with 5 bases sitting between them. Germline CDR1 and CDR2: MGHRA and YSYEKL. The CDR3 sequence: CASSQGGQETQYF. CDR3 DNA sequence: TGCGCCAGCAGCCAAGGAGGGCAAGAGACCCAGTACTTC.

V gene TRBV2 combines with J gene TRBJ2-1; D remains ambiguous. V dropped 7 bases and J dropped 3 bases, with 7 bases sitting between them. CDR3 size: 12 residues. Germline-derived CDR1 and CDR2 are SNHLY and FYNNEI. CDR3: CASKIYYNEQFF. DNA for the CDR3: TGTGCCAGCAAGATTTACTACAATGAGCAGTTCTTC.

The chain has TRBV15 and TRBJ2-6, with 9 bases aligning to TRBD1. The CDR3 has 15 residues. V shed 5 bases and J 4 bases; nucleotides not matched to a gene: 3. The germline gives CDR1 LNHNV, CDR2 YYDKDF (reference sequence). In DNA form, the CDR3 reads TGTGCCACCAGCGGGACAGGGACCGGGGCCAACGTCCTGACTTTC. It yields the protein CATSGTGTGANVLTF.

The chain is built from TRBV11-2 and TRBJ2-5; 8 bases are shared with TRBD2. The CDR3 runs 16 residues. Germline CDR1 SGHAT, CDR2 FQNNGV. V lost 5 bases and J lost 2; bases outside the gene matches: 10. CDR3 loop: CASSLLSGELQETQYF. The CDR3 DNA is TGTGCCAGCAGCCTCCTTAGCGGGGAGTTACAAGAGACCCAGTACTTC.

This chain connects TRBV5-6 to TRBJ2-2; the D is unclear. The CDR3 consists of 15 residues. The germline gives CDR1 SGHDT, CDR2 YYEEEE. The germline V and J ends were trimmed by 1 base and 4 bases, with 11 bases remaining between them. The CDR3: CASSLYLLGTGELFF. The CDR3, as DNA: TGTGCCAGCAGCTTGTATCTGCTGGGCACCGGGGAGCTGTTTTTT.

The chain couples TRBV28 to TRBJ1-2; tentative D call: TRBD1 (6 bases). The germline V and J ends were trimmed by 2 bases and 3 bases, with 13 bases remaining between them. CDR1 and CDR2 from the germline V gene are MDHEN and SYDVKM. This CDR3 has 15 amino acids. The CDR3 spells CASSLGGGVDYGYTF. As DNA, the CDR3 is TGTGCCAGCAGTTTAGGGGGCGGGGTGGACTATGGCTACACCTTC.

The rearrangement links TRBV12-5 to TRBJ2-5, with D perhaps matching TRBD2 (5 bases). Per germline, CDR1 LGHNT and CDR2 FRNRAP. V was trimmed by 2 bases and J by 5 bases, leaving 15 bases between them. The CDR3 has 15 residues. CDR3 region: CASGLSSHREETQYF. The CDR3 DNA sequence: TGTGCTAGTGGTTTGTCTTCTCATAGGGAGGAGACCCAGTACTTC.

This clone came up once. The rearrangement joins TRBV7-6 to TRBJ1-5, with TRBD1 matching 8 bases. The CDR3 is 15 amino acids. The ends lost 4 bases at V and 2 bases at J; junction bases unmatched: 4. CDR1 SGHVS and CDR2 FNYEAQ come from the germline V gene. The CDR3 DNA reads TGTGCCAGCAGCTCGGGACAGGTGGGCAATCAGCCCCAGCATTTT. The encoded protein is CASSSGQVGNQPQHF.

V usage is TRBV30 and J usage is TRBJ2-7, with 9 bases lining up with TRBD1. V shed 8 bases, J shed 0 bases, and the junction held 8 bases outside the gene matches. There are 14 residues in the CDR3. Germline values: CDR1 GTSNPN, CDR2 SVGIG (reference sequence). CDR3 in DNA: TGTGCCGGAAACCGGGACAGGGTCTCCTACGAGCAGTACTTC. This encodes CAGNRDRVSYEQYF.

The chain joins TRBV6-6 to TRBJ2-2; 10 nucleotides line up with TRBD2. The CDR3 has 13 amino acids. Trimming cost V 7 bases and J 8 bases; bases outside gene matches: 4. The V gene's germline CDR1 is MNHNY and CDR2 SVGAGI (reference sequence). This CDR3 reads CASTLAGAGELFF. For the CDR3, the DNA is TGTGCCAGCACCCTAGCGGGAGCTGGGGAGCTGTTTTTT.

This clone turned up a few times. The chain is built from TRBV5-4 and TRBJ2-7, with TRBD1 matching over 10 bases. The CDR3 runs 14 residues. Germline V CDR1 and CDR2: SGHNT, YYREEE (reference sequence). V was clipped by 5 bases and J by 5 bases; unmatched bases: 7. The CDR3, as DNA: TGTGCCAGCAGACGGACAGGGGGACGCAACGAGCAGTACTTC. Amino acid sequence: CASRRTGGRNEQYF.

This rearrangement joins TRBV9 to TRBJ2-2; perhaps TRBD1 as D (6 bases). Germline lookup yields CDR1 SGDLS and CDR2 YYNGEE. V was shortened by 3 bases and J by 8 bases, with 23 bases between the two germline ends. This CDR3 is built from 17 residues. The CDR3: CASSERSGAGVPGELFF. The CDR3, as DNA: TGTGCCAGCAGCGAAAGATCCGGGGCAGGGGTGCCTGGGGAGCTGTTTTTT.

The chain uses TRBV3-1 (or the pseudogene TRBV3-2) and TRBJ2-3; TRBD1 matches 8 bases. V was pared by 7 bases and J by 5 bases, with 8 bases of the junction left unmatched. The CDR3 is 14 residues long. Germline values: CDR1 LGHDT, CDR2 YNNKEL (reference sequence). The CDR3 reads CASNPGGNRDTQYF. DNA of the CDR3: TGTGCCAGCAACCCAGGGGGCAATAGAGATACGCAGTATTTT.

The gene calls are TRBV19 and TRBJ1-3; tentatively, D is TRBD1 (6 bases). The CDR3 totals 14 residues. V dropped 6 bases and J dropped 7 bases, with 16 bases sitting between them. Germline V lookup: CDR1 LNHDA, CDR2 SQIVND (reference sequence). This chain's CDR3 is CASSLTTGGNTIYF. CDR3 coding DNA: TGTGCCAGTAGCCTGACGACAGGAGGCAACACCATATATTTT.

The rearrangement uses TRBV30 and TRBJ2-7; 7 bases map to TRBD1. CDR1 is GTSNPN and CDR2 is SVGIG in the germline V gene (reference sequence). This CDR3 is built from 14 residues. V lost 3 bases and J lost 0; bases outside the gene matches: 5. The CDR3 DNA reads TGTGCCTGGAGACAAAGGACAGGCTCCTACGAGCAGTACTTC. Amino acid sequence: CAWRQRTGSYEQYF.

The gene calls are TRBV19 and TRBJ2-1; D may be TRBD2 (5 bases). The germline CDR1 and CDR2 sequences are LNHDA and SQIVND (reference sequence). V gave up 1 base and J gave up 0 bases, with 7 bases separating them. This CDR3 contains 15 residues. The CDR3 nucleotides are TGTGCCAGTAGTATAGCACTAGTCTCCTACAATGAGCAGTTCTTC. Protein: CASSIALVSYNEQFF.